This TCR beta chain was observed in a study of blood T cell repertoires in COVID-19. Study background: PBMCs, B-cell-depleted T cells, or T cells were the source of the cDNA or gDNA that made up the material.

Using immunoSEQ multiplex PCR, the repertoire was profiled, and TCRdb retains in-frame clones only, with some absent. The sample includes 150,000 or so clones, roughly four fifths of them seen just once. Trimming shortened V by 0 bases and J by 8 bases, and 14 bases separated the two germline ends. This CDR3 has 14 amino acids. Germline V lookup: CDR1 SGDLS, CDR2 YYNGEE. This clone came up a few times. The clonotype comes from a man in his sixties with active or convalescent COVID-19. J is TRBJ1-2 and V is TRBV9, with no clear D. Sequences were obtained from peripheral blood. The CDR3 nucleotides are TGTGCCAGCAGCGTAGATGCAGGTTCCCAGGGCTACACCTTC. Translating it yields CASSVDAGSQGYTF. Full variable domain (remainder filled in from reference TRBV9 and TRBJ1-2): DSGVTQTPKHLITATGQRVTLRCSPRSGDLSVYWYQQSLDQGLQFLIQYYNGEERAKGNILERFSAQQFPDLHSELNLSSLELGDSALYFCASSVDAGSQGYTFGSGTRLTVV.